The clone carrying this TCR beta chain has only a few counts. Its antigen remains unknown. TCRdb reanalysed the 5' RACE reads using MiXCR and keeps one entry per CDR3 protein. This sample has some 4,900 distinct CDR3 sequences, with about an eighth found just once. The time point is: sample taken at primary tumor resection. Germline V CDR1 and CDR2: LGHDT, YNNKEL (reference sequence). The CDR3 length is 18 residues. The J segment lost 0 bases and the V segment lost 4 bases, leaving 13 bases of the junction unmatched. This sample is drawn from a study of spatial heterogeneity in lung cancer. Overall study: Every unique TCR and UMI combination, on average, appeared more than ten times in raw reads. Notes on the study in general: Intratumoral expanded alpha and beta TCR counts were found to track tumor mutation counts.

The TCR comes from a female donor with early-stage non-small cell lung cancer. The material sequenced was lung tumor tissue, taken at surgery. V and J are TRBV3-1 and TRBJ2-3, with 7 bases matching TRBD2. CDR3 loop: CASSRTPTGGISTDTQYF. CDR3 coding DNA: TGTGCCAGCAGCCGGACACCTACCGGGGGGATAAGCACAGATACGCAGTATTTT.